The 21 T cell receptor beta chains listed next were all sequenced from one sample in a study of blood T cell repertoires in COVID-19 (dated by TCRdb to about 2020). Library preparation employed the immunoSEQ multiplex PCR assay. TCRdb limited this immuneACCESS table to in-frame rearrangements with V and J called. A share of clones is missing; checked studies link under half to unresolved V genes, and the rest is unexplained. For this sample the table gives more than 130,000 clones, of which around 80% were detected only once. The top ten clonotypes cover approximately 6.5% of the sample. What was sequenced was peripheral blood. All receptors derive from a human donor in a cohort sampled during active COVID-19.

This rearrangement joins TRBV6-6 to TRBJ2-2, with 10 bases matching TRBD2. V was clipped by 6 bases and J by 2 bases; unmatched bases: 3. The CDR3 length is 15 residues. The germline V gene has CDR1 MNHNY and CDR2 SVGAGI (reference sequence). The CDR3 nucleotides are TGTGCCAGCAGGGTAGCGGGGGGAAACACCGGGGAGCTGTTTTTT. Encoded protein: CASRVAGGNTGELFF.

This clone was seen only once. This chain connects TRBV25-1 to TRBJ1-3, with D maybe TRBD1 (5 bases). The CDR3 length is 14 residues. The germline V gene has CDR1 MGHDK and CDR2 SYGVNS. V was shortened by 2 bases and J by 4 bases, with 9 bases between the two germline ends. The CDR3 sequence is CASSEGARGNTIYF. The CDR3 nucleotides read TGTGCCAGCAGTGAAGGGGCGAGGGGAAACACCATATATTTT.

The rearrangement links TRBV16 to TRBJ1-5; D not certain. Germline loops: CDR1 KGHSY, CDR2 FQNENV. The CDR3 is made up of 16 amino acids. Trimming cost V 2 bases and J 3 bases, with 14 bases left between them. CDR3 region: CASSQPLSRFNQPQHF. The CDR3 coding sequence is TGTGCCAGCAGCCAACCCCTGAGCAGGTTCAATCAGCCCCAGCATTTT.

The chain joins TRBV4-3 to TRBJ2-1, with a tentative D call TRBD2 (6 bases). Germline assignment: CDR1 LGHNA and CDR2 YSLEER. CDR3 size: 13 residues. With 8 bases removed from V and 9 bases from J, the gap between germline ends came to 17 bases. The CDR3 protein is CASCTLGGGEQFF. The DNA for the CDR3 is TGCGCCAGCTGCACTCTCGGGGGAGGTGAGCAGTTCTTC.

The chain uses TRBV7-2 and TRBJ2-2; TRBD2 matches 8 bases. With 2 bases clipped from V and 1 base from J, the junction kept 3 bases outside the gene matches. Germline V gene sequence: CDR1 SGHTA, CDR2 FQGNSA. This CDR3 has 16 residues. The DNA of the CDR3 is TGTGCCAGCAGCTTACCGGGGGGGCAGAACACCGGGGAGCTGTTTTTT. This gives the protein CASSLPGGQNTGELFF.

This clone was recorded once. The chain is built from TRBV6-5 and TRBJ2-1; 8 bases agree with TRBD1. The germline CDR1 and CDR2 sequences are MNHEY and SVGAGI. This CDR3 spans 14 amino acids. With V trimmed by 5 bases and J by 9 bases, 9 bases remained unmatched. CDR3 sequence (DNA): TGTGCCAGCAGTACTTACGGACAGGGCGGTGAGCAGTTCTTC. Translated, it gives CASSTYGQGGEQFF.

The chain links TRBV4-3 to TRBJ1-5, with D hard to call. CDR3 length equals 13 residues. V was trimmed by 1 base and J by 5 bases, leaving 6 bases between them. Germline CDR1 LGHNA, CDR2 YSLEER. The CDR3 DNA sequence: TGCGCCAGCAGCCAAGGCGGGTATCAGCCCCAGCATTTT. Amino acid sequence: CASSQGGYQPQHF.

The rearrangement uses TRBV5-4 and TRBJ2-3, with D maybe TRBD1 (6 bases). The CDR3 covers 16 residues. CDR1 and CDR2 (germline): SGHNT, YYREEE (reference sequence). Deletions cut 1 base from V and 2 bases from J, with 14 bases between. The CDR3 DNA is TGTGCCAGCAGCTTGAGCCTGGACAGTCCCACAGATACGCAGTATTTT. Amino acid sequence: CASSLSLDSPTDTQYF. Looking up the rest from reference TRBV5-4 and TRBJ2-3 gives the full variable domain: ETGVTQSPTHLIKTRGQQVTLRCSSQSGHNTVSWYQQALGQGPQFIFQYYREEENGRGNFPPRFSGLQFPNYSSELNVNALELDDSALYLCASSLSLDSPTDTQYFGPGTRLTVL.

The chain recombines TRBV6-2 or TRBV6-3 with TRBJ2-3, with no clear D. Germline-derived CDR1 and CDR2 are MNHEY and SVGEGT. Trimming removed 3 bases from V and 2 bases from J, with 15 bases in between. This CDR3 spans 16 amino acids. The DNA of the CDR3 is TGTGCCAGCAGTTATGGGCGCTCCAGCCCCACAGATACGCAGTATTTT. This sequence encodes CASSYGRSSPTDTQYF.

The chain couples TRBV6-2 or TRBV6-3 to TRBJ2-2; a possible D gene is TRBD1 (6 bases). Germline values: CDR1 MNHEY, CDR2 SVGEGT. The CDR3 is 13 residues long. Trimming stripped 5 bases from V and 8 bases from J, with 12 bases between. The CDR3 loop is CASSRQVTGELFF. DNA for the CDR3: TGTGCCAGCAGTCGACAGGTTACGGGGGAGCTGTTTTTT.

V and J are TRBV24-1 and TRBJ2-7; 10 bases match TRBD2. V was clipped by 5 bases and J by 1 base; unmatched bases: 4. This CDR3 has 15 residues. Germline V gene data show CDR1 as KGHDR and CDR2 as SFDVKD. The CDR3 coding sequence is TGTGCCACCAGTGGGTCTAGCGGGGGATCCTACGAGCAGTACTTC. It encodes CATSGSSGGSYEQYF.

J is TRBJ2-5 and V is TRBV5-4; D is uncertain. The CDR3 loop spans 13 amino acids. Germline CDR1 reads SGHNT; CDR2 reads YYREEE (reference sequence). Trimming removed 2 bases at V and 2 bases at J, with 7 bases between. The CDR3: CASSFNLQETQYF. In DNA, the CDR3 is TGTGCCAGCAGCTTCAACTTACAAGAGACCCAGTACTTC.

The V and J genes are TRBV29-1 and TRBJ2-1; 7 nucleotides align to TRBD1. Germline trimming cut 7 bases from V and 7 bases from J; bases unmatched to any gene: 16. CDR1 is SQVTM and CDR2 is ANQGSEA in the germline V gene. This CDR3 has 15 amino acids. The CDR3 loop is CSAEGASVVLNEQFF. CDR3 coding DNA: TGCAGCGCCGAGGGGGCTTCCGTTGTCCTGAATGAGCAGTTCTTC.

CDR3 in DNA: TGTGCCAGCAGACCGCCGACAGGGTCGGGGCAGCCCCAGCATTTT. Its translation is CASRPPTGSGQPQHF. The chain uses TRBV28 and TRBJ1-5; 7 positions agree with TRBD1. The CDR3 is 15 residues long. Germline CDR1 reads MDHEN; CDR2 reads SYDVKM. Trimming took 6 bases from V and 7 from J; bases not matched to a gene: 12.

The chain combines TRBV6-5 with TRBJ1-6; 7 bases line up with TRBD1. There are 14 residues in the CDR3. After removal of 4 bases from V and 7 bases from J, the junction contained 4 bases not matched to a gene. Germline CDR1 is MNHEY and CDR2 is SVGAGI. The CDR3 DNA reads as TGTGCCAGCAGTTTTGACAGGGAGAATTCACCCCTCCACTTT. It specifies CASSFDRENSPLHF.

V and J are TRBV30 and TRBJ2-5, with D possibly being TRBD2 (6 bases). V gave up 3 bases and J gave up 2 bases, with 16 bases separating them. The CDR3 totals 15 residues. Germline loops: CDR1 GTSNPN, CDR2 SVGIG (reference sequence). The CDR3, as DNA: TGTGCCTGGAGGGCCCTGTGGGGGGTTCAAGAGACCCAGTACTTC. Translated: CAWRALWGVQETQYF.

This clone was observed a few times. The chain employs TRBV6-6 and TRBJ1-1; D is ambiguous. The length of the CDR3 is 11 residues. The V end was cut by 7 bases, the J end by 0 bases, with 3 bases between. From germline, CDR1 is MNHNY and CDR2 SVGAGI (reference sequence). The DNA of the CDR3 is TGTGCCAGCACCATGAACACTGAAGCTTTCTTT. This gives the protein CASTMNTEAFF.

The chain employs TRBV4-1 and TRBJ1-4, with D possibly TRBD1 on 6 matching bases. Germline V CDR1 and CDR2: MGHRA, YSYEKL. The CDR3 has 16 residues. Trimming took off 4 bases at V and 5 bases at J, with 17 bases between the two ends. The CDR3 spells CASSPTGQPLNEKLFF. The CDR3 nucleotides are TGCGCCAGCAGCCCGACCGGACAGCCATTAAATGAAAAACTGTTTTTT.

CDR3 sequence reads: CASSKARDGLFTIYF. DNA for the CDR3: TGTGCCAGCAGCAAGGCCCGGGACGGACTATTCACCATATATTTT. The V call is TRBV14, the J call TRBJ1-3, with D maybe TRBD1 (5 bases). The CDR3 length is 15 residues. V lost 5 bases and J lost 9, with 20 bases in between. Germline CDR1 SGHDN, CDR2 FVKESK.

V usage is TRBV28 and J usage is TRBJ2-3; TRBD2 aligns across 14 bases. Germline CDR1 and CDR2: MDHEN and SYDVKM. The CDR3 consists of 16 residues. V dropped 5 bases and J dropped 8; count of bases not matched to a gene: 9. The DNA of the CDR3 is TGTGCCAGCAGTCGGACTAGCGGGGGGCTCCTAGTTACGCAGTATTTT. It is translated as CASSRTSGGLLVTQYF.

The chain carries TRBV5-1 and TRBJ2-5; 10 nucleotides line up with TRBD1. The CDR3 extends over 14 amino acids. Germline V lookup: CDR1 SGHRS, CDR2 YFSETQ. The V and J ends lost 4 bases and 5 bases, in that order; junction bases with no gene match: 5. CDR3 coding DNA: TGCGCCAGCAGCCCGACAGGGGGCGCGGAGACCCAGTACTTC. As protein: CASSPTGGAETQYF.